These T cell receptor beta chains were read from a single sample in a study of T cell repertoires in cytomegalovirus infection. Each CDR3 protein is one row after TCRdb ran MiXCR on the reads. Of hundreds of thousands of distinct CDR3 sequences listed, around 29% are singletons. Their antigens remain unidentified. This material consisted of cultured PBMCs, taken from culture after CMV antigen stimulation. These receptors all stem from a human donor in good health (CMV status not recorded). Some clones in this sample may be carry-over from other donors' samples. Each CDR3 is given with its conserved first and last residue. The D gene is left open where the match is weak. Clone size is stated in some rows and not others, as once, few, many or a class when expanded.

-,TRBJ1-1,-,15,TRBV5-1,CASAPLGGSNTEAFF,TGCGCCAGCGCCCCCTTGGGGGGGTCGAACACTGAAGCTTTCTTT
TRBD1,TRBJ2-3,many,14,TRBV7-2,CASSRQGWADTQYF,TGTGCCAGCAGCCGACAGGGCTGGGCAGATACGCAGTATTTT
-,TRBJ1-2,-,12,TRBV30,CAWSVTAYGYTF,TGTGCCTGGAGTGTAACAGCCTATGGCTACACCTTC
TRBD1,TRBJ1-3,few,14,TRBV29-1,CSTSDRGRGNTIYF,TGCAGCACATCCGACAGGGGGCGAGGAAACACCATATATTTT
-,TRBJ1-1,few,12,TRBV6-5,CASRDGNTEAFF,TGTGCCAGCAGGGACGGGAACACTGAAGCTTTCTTT
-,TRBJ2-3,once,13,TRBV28,CASLQGNTDTQYF,TGTGCCAGCCTCCAGGGGAACACAGATACGCAGTATTTT
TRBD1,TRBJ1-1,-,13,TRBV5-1,CASSEQGVAEAFF,TGCGCCAGCAGCGAACAGGGGGTGGCTGAAGCTTTCTTT
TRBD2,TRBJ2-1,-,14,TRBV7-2,CASVWKTSHNEQFF,TGTGCCAGCGTATGGAAGACTAGCCACAATGAGCAGTTCTTC
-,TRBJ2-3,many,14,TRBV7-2,CASSSTGGQNTQYF,TGTGCCAGCAGCTCTACCGGGGGTCAGAATACGCAGTATTTT
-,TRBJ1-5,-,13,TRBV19,CASSIRGNQPQHF,TGTGCCAGTAGTATTCGGGGCAATCAGCCCCAGCATTTT
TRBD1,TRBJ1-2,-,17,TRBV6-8,CASSYYKPETGGDGYTF,TGTGCCAGCAGTTACTACAAACCTGAGACAGGGGGTGACGGCTACACCTTC
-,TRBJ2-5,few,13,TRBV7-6,CASSLSGKETQYF,TGTGCCAGCAGCTTATCGGGGAAAGAGACCCAGTACTTC
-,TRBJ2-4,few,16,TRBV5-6,CASSWGGGRTKNIQYF,TGTGCCAGCAGCTGGGGCGGGGGCAGGACCAAAAACATTCAGTACTTC